This T cell receptor beta chain originates from a study of blood T cell repertoires in COVID-19. Study-level background: Acute and convalescent COVID-19 samples came from the United States, Italy and Spain. The cDNA or gDNA used as material had been derived from T cells, B-cell-depleted T cells, or PBMCs.

Measured with immunoSEQ multiplex PCR; TCRdb has only the in-frame clones, and not every one. The table records 75,000 to 95,000 clones, around 80% of them present only once. Trimming removed 4 bases at V and 2 bases at J, with 15 bases between. This CDR3 is 16 amino acids long. Germline V CDR1 and CDR2: MNHEY, SVGAGI. The clonotype originates from a man in his sixties with acute or convalescent COVID-19. V usage is TRBV6-5 and J usage is TRBJ1-3; D gene uncertain. Sequences were obtained from peripheral blood. For the CDR3, the DNA is TGTGCCAGCAGTTCCGAGGCATTAGGAACTGGAAACACCATATATTTT. Translation gives CASSSEALGTGNTIYF.